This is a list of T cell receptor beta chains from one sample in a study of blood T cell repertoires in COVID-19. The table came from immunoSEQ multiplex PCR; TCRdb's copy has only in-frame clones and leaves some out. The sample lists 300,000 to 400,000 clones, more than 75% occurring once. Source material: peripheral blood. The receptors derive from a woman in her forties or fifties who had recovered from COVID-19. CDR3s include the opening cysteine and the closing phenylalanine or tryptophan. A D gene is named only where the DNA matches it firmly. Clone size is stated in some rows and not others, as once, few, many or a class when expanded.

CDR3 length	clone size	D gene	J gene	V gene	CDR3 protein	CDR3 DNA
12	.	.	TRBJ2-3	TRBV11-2	CASSLDRGSQYF	TGTGCCAGCAGCTTAGACAGGGGATCGCAGTATTTT
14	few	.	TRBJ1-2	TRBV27	CASSLRVGGEGYTF	TGTGCCAGCAGTTTAAGGGTCGGGGGAGAAGGCTACACCTTC
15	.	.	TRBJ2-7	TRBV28	CASIPGQALFYEQYF	TGTGCCAGCATTCCTGGGCAGGCGCTCTTCTACGAGCAGTACTTC
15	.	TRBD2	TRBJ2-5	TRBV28	CASSRLAGGQETQYF	TGTGCCAGCAGTAGACTAGCGGGGGGCCAAGAGACCCAGTACTTC
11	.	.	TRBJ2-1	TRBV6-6	CASSPGFIEFF	TGTGCCAGCAGTCCAGGGTTTATAGAGTTCTTC
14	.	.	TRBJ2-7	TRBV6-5	CATDLRGGAYEQYF	TGTGCCACAGACCTAAGGGGGGGGGCCTACGAGCAGTACTTC
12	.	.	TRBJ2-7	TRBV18	CASSKETYEQYF	TGTGCCAGCTCAAAAGAGACCTACGAGCAGTACTTC
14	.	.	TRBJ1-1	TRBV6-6	CASSAPTRQIEAFF	TGTGCCAGCAGTGCACCGACCCGACAGATTGAAGCTTTCTTT
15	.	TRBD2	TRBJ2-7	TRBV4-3	CASSQGGSESYEQYF	TGCGCCAGCAGCCAAGGCGGGAGCGAGTCCTACGAGCAGTACTTC
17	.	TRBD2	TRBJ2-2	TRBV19	CASSISGGRAGTGELFF	TGTGCCAGTAGTATATCGGGCGGGAGGGCCGGCACCGGGGAGCTGTTTTTT
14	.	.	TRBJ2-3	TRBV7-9	CATTKEFSTDTQYF	TGTGCCACCACAAAGGAGTTTAGCACAGATACGCAGTATTTT
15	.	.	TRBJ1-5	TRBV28	CASSLTGPLNQPQHF	TGTGCCAGCAGTCTTACAGGGCCCCTCAATCAGCCCCAGCATTTT
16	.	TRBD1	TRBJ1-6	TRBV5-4	CASSLRTGAGGSPLHF	TGTGCCAGCAGCTTAAGGACAGGGGCCGGGGGTTCACCCCTCCACTTT
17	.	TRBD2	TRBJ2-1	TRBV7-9	CASSFSGGGRPYNEQFF	TGTGCCAGCAGCTTCAGCGGGGGGGGGAGACCCTACAATGAGCAGTTCTTC
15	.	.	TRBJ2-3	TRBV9	CASSVRPRGTDTQYF	TGTGCCAGCAGCGTTCGACCCCGCGGGACAGATACGCAGTATTTT